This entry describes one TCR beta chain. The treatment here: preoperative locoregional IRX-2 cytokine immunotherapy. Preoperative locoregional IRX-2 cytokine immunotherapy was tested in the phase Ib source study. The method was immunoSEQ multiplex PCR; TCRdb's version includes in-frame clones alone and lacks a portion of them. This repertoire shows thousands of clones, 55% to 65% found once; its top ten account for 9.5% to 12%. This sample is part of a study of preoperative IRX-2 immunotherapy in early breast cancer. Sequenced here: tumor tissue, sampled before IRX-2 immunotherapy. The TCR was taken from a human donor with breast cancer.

The CDR3 is CASSLKGEGSNEQFF. CDR3 bases: TGTGCCAGCAGTTTGAAGGGGGAGGGTTCCAATGAGCAGTTCTTC. The rearrangement uses TRBV6-8 and TRBJ2-1; tentative D call: TRBD2 (7 bases). With 4 bases removed from V and 6 bases from J, the gap between germline ends came to 16 bases. CDR3 length: 15 residues. Germline CDR1 MNHGY, CDR2 SAAAGT.